The next 14 T cell receptor beta chains were all read from a single sample in a study of blood T cell repertoires in COVID-19. Only in-frame clones appear in the TCRdb table, and some are missing; sequencing was by immunoSEQ multiplex PCR. The table has 400,000 to 450,000 clones, around 91% seen once. The sample comprised PBMCs or T cells enriched from blood (not recorded which). The source of these receptors is a man younger than 30 who had recovered from COVID-19.

This clone was found once. V gene TRBV2 combines with J gene TRBJ2-5; 10 bases fit TRBD2. This CDR3 has 15 amino acids. CDR1 is SNHLY and CDR2 is FYNNEI in the germline V gene. With V trimmed by 6 bases and J by 4 bases, 8 bases remained unmatched. CDR3 DNA: TGTGCCAGCAGCCAGGGGCTAGCGGGGGCAGAGACCCAGTACTTC. Translated, it gives CASSQGLAGAETQYF.

This clone was recorded once. V is TRBV7-8 and J is TRBJ2-7; 9 bases match TRBD2. Trimming took 5 bases from V and 1 from J; bases not matched to a gene: 3. CDR1 and CDR2 (germline): SGHVS, FQNEAQ. This CDR3 region has 14 residues. The CDR3 nucleotides read TGTGCCAGCAGCCCTAGCGGGACGTCCTACGAGCAGTACTTC. Encoded protein: CASSPSGTSYEQYF.

V gene TRBV7-2 combines with J gene TRBJ1-2; a weak D match, TRBD1 (5 bases). Trimming pared 1 base from V and 5 bases from J, leaving 14 bases between. Germline V gene sequence: CDR1 SGHTA, CDR2 FQGNSA. This CDR3 has 15 residues. The CDR3 region has the DNA TGTGCCAGCAGCTTAGACAGATCGGGGGTTTATGGCTACACCTTC. This encodes CASSLDRSGVYGYTF.

The rearrangement links TRBV19 to TRBJ1-2, with 11 bases identical to TRBD1. Trimming cost V 2 bases and J 1 base; bases outside gene matches: 3. Germline CDR1 and CDR2: LNHDA and SQIVND (reference sequence). This CDR3 has 16 amino acids. CDR3 protein: CASSILGTGGNYGYTF. The CDR3 DNA sequence: TGTGCCAGTAGTATACTAGGGACAGGGGGTAACTATGGCTACACCTTC.

The chain has TRBV28 and TRBJ1-5; D is unresolved. Looked up from germline, CDR1 is MDHEN and CDR2 is SYDVKM. Trimming left V 9 bases short and J 4 bases short, with 13 bases between. The CDR3 length is 13 residues. CDR3 amino acids: CASVTVRNQPQHF. CDR3 DNA sequence: TGTGCCAGTGTTACGGTGAGAAATCAGCCCCAGCATTTT.

The chain uses TRBV28 and TRBJ2-7; 7 bases are a match to TRBD2. This CDR3 comprises 14 residues. The V gene's germline CDR1 is MDHEN and CDR2 SYDVKM. J lost 2 bases, V lost 5 bases, and 6 bases had no gene match. CDR3 nucleotides: TGTGCCAGCAGTCGCAGCGGGACGGCCTACGAGCAGTACTTC. Translating it yields CASSRSGTAYEQYF. Filled out from reference TRBV28 and TRBJ2-7, the complete variable domain reads DVKVTQSSRYLVKRTGEKVFLECVQDMDHENMFWYRQDPGLGLRLIYFSYDVKMKEKGDIPEGYSVSREKKERFSLILESASTNQTSMYLCASSRSGTAYEQYFGPGTRLTVT.

In DNA form, the CDR3 reads TGTGCCAGCTCACTTCGTGTCCCGGGACAGGGCGAGGCCTACGAGCAGTACTTC. Protein sequence: CASSLRVPGQGEAYEQYF. This chain joins TRBV18 and TRBJ2-7, with 9 bases matching TRBD1. Germline V gene lookup returns CDR1 KGHSH and CDR2 LQKENI. CDR3 length: 18 residues. V lost 4 bases and J lost 2; bases outside the gene matches: 15.

The CDR3 here is CASREESSYNSPLHF. For the CDR3, the DNA is TGTGCCAGTAGAGAGGAGAGCTCCTATAATTCACCCCTCCACTTT. The V call is TRBV19, the J call TRBJ1-6; D not resolved. V was shortened by 6 bases and J by 0 bases, with 9 bases between the two germline ends. The CDR3 is 15 amino acids. Germline loops: CDR1 LNHDA, CDR2 SQIVND (reference sequence).

The gene calls are TRBV19 and TRBJ2-3, with a possible D match to TRBD2 (7 bases). Trimming shortened V by 6 bases and J by 5 bases, and 18 bases separated the two germline ends. This CDR3 has 15 amino acids. Germline V gene sequence: CDR1 LNHDA, CDR2 SQIVND (reference sequence). This CDR3 reads CASSRSGGLGDTQYF. In DNA form, the CDR3 reads TGTGCCAGTAGCCGTTCGGGGGGCCTAGGAGATACGCAGTATTTT.

The chain carries TRBV19 and TRBJ1-1; D gene uncertain. The CDR3 spans 12 residues. The germline CDR1 and CDR2 sequences are LNHDA and SQIVND (reference sequence). Trimming pared 4 bases from V and 6 bases from J, leaving 9 bases between. The CDR3 region is CASSTTVSEAFF. The CDR3 nucleotides are TGTGCCAGTAGTACCACAGTCTCTGAAGCTTTCTTT. The full variable domain, in which reference TRBV19 and TRBJ1-1 provide the parts outside the CDR3, is DGGITQSPKYLFRKEGQNVTLSCEQNLNHDAMYWYRQDPGQGLRLIYYSQIVNDFQKGDIAEGYSVSREKKESFPLTVTSAQKNPTAFYLCASSTTVSEAFFGQGTRLTVV.

This chain uses TRBV11-2 with TRBJ1-4; D not resolved. CDR1 is SGHAT, CDR2 FQNNGV, per germline. V dropped 5 bases and J dropped 0 bases, with 19 bases sitting between them. This CDR3 contains 18 residues. The CDR3 region is CASSQSGGSLATNEKLFF. CDR3 DNA: TGTGCCAGCAGCCAAAGTGGAGGCAGCCTTGCAACTAATGAAAAACTGTTTTTT.

V is TRBV5-4 and J is TRBJ2-3; no definite D call. Germline assignment: CDR1 SGHNT and CDR2 YYREEE (reference sequence). V lost 4 bases and J lost 0, with 18 bases in between. This CDR3 region has 17 residues. The CDR3 DNA reads as TGTGCCAGCAGCCCCGACGGGTCTTACATTAGCACAGATACGCAGTATTTT. This gives the protein CASSPDGSYISTDTQYF.

Only one count was recorded for this clone. The chain couples TRBV25-1 to TRBJ2-7; D not resolved. Trimming removed 4 bases at V and 0 bases at J, with 7 bases between. The CDR3 extends over 13 amino acids. CDR1 and CDR2 from the germline V gene are MGHDK and SYGVNS. The CDR3 loop is CASSVASSYEQYF. DNA of the CDR3: TGTGCCAGCAGTGTCGCCAGCTCCTACGAGCAGTACTTC.

This clone was observed once. The chain has TRBV5-1 and TRBJ2-7, with 8 bases lining up with TRBD1. CDR3 size: 15 residues. V was pared by 4 bases and J by 3 bases, with 9 bases of the junction left unmatched. Per germline, CDR1 SGHRS and CDR2 YFSETQ. The CDR3 region is CASSPLTGVIYEQYF. The CDR3 nucleotides are TGCGCCAGCAGCCCCCTGACAGGGGTAATCTACGAGCAGTACTTC.